This section outlines one T cell receptor beta chain sequence together with its context. The source of the sample is a study of blood T cell repertoires in COVID-19. Study at large: T cells, B-cell-depleted T cells, or PBMCs provided the cDNA or gDNA that served as material.

Using immunoSEQ multiplex PCR, the repertoire was profiled, and TCRdb retains in-frame clones only, with some absent. The table has 180,000 or so clones, about 80% seen once; the top ten hold under 15%. CDR1 and CDR2 from the germline V gene are MNHEY and SVGAGI. The CDR3 runs 13 residues. V was clipped by 9 bases and J by 1 base, with 12 bases between them. Participant age was roughly 18 to 89 years, and participants resided in about 25 US areas. Participants reported their clinical history, and cohort assignment relied on those reports. V and J are TRBV6-5 and TRBJ1-1; D uncertain. The sample was PBMCs or T cells enriched from blood (not recorded which). This receptor was obtained from a man aged 55 to 70 who had been exposed to COVID-19. The CDR3, as DNA: TGTGCCAGTAGATTTATCCCGAACACTGAAGCTTTCTTT. It translates to CASRFIPNTEAFF.